This T cell receptor (beta chain) was obtained from a study of blood T cell repertoires in COVID-19. Study-level information: From the United States, Italy and Spain came samples of acute and convalescent COVID-19. In each case, the material was cDNA or gDNA derived from T cells, B-cell-depleted T cells, or PBMCs.

The germline CDR1 and CDR2 sequences are SNHLY and FYNNEI. J was trimmed by 7 bases and V by 5 bases; bases with no gene match: 5. The CDR3 is 15 residues long. Original analysis: Scientists estimated how many nucleated cells there were by amplifying reference gene primers. Only in-frame clones appear in the TCRdb table, and some are missing; sequencing was by immunoSEQ multiplex PCR. The V and J calls and clone size are taken from that table; D and trimming were inferred from the DNA. The sample carries over 300,000 clones, roughly 89% recorded once. This chain joins TRBV2 and TRBJ2-1; 13 bases match TRBD2. Sequenced input: peripheral blood. This sequence originates from a man aged 18-30 years with active or convalescent COVID-19. The CDR3 DNA sequence: TGTGCCAGCAGTCCCGGACTAGCGGGAGAAAATGAGCAGTTCTTC. It encodes CASSPGLAGENEQFF.